These 19 T cell receptor beta chains came from one sample sequenced in a study of shared clonotypes between healthy human individuals. TCRdb keeps only in-frame clones here, not all; method: immunoSEQ multiplex PCR. The table lists 300,000 to 400,000 clones, approximately 79% of them singletons. Specimen: memory CD4+ T cells sorted from blood. Subset meaning: CD45RA-negative fraction. These receptors were obtained from a man aged 30 to 39 in good health.

The chain employs TRBV4-1 and TRBJ2-2; D may be TRBD2 (6 bases). The CDR3 is 20 residues long. V was trimmed by 4 bases and J by 3 bases, leaving 27 bases between them. Looked up from germline, CDR1 is MGHRA and CDR2 is YSYEKL. For the CDR3, the DNA is TGCGCCAGCAGCCTTCGAGGGTCTAGCGCCCTGCGAGGGGACACCGGGGAGCTGTTTTTT. It yields the protein CASSLRGSSALRGDTGELFF.

In its sample, this clone was seen many times. The chain combines TRBV14 with TRBJ2-1; 8 bases map to TRBD2. The V and J ends lost 4 bases and 6 bases, in that order; junction bases with no gene match: 11. The germline gives CDR1 SGHDN, CDR2 FVKESK. The CDR3 runs 16 residues. CDR3 in DNA: TGTGCCAGCAGCCGTGGGGGGCTAGCGGGTTTCAATGAGCAGTTCTTC. It translates to CASSRGGLAGFNEQFF.

This chain connects TRBV7-2 to TRBJ2-5, with D maybe TRBD2 (6 bases). The CDR3 totals 14 residues. Germline lookup yields CDR1 SGHTA and CDR2 FQGNSA. V lost 5 bases and J lost 2, with 12 bases in between. The CDR3 spells CASSPGGTQETQYF. CDR3 nucleotide sequence: TGTGCCAGCAGCCCCGGCGGGACTCAAGAGACCCAGTACTTC.

V gene TRBV2 combines with J gene TRBJ1-1; possible D gene TRBD1, 5 bases. Germline CDR1 SNHLY, CDR2 FYNNEI. Trimming took off 6 bases at V and 0 bases at J, with 11 bases between the two ends. This CDR3 is built from 14 residues. CDR3 amino acids: CASRLTELNTEAFF. In DNA form, the CDR3 reads TGTGCCAGCAGGTTGACAGAACTGAACACTGAAGCTTTCTTT.

The V and J genes are TRBV6-6 and TRBJ1-2; no clear D gene. This CDR3 has 13 amino acids. The V gene lost 2 bases and the J gene lost 1 base, with 5 bases spanning the gap. Germline V lookup: CDR1 MNHNY, CDR2 SVGAGI (reference sequence). DNA of the CDR3: TGTGCCAGCAGTTACGCGGATAACTATGGCTACACCTTC. Its protein is CASSYADNYGYTF.

The gene calls are TRBV9 and TRBJ1-2; no reliable D call. Trimming stripped 0 bases from V and 5 bases from J, with 8 bases between. CDR1 is SGDLS and CDR2 is YYNGEE in the germline V gene. The CDR3 is 13 residues long. DNA of the CDR3: TGTGCCAGCAGCGTAGGTTCGGGATATGGCTACACCTTC. This translates into CASSVGSGYGYTF.

This clone was recorded many times. The CDR3 DNA is TGTGCCAGCAGCTTGGGGGGAGTCTCCTACAATGAGCAGTTCTTC. Protein product: CASSLGGVSYNEQFF. The chain uses TRBV5-6 and TRBJ2-1; possible D gene TRBD2, 5 bases. The CDR3 is 15 amino acids. V was trimmed by 0 bases and J by 0 bases, leaving 7 bases between them. Germline lookup yields CDR1 SGHDT and CDR2 YYEEEE.

J is TRBJ2-2 and V is TRBV9, with 10 nucleotides matching TRBD2. CDR1 is SGDLS, CDR2 YYNGEE, per germline. The CDR3 is 17 amino acids. V trimming: 4 bases; J trimming: 5 bases; junction bases outside the gene matches: 11. The CDR3 sequence: CASSSGGAGGSTGELFF. The CDR3 region has the DNA TGTGCCAGCAGCTCCGGGGGAGCGGGAGGGTCGACCGGGGAGCTGTTTTTT.

V and J are TRBV9 and TRBJ2-7; TRBD1 agrees at 9 bases. CDR1 and CDR2 (germline): SGDLS, YYNGEE. This CDR3 contains 15 residues. The J segment lost 3 bases and the V segment lost 0 bases, leaving 4 bases of the junction unmatched. CDR3 sequence: CASSVGMGQGYEQYF. The CDR3 nucleotides read TGTGCCAGCAGCGTAGGGATGGGACAGGGCTACGAGCAGTACTTC.

This clone showed up just a few times. V and J are TRBV28 and TRBJ1-2; TRBD1 agrees at 7 bases. The V segment lost 3 bases and the J segment 8 bases; nucleotides outside the gene matches: 18. This CDR3 spans 17 amino acids. Germline lookup yields CDR1 MDHEN and CDR2 SYDVKM. CDR3 sequence reads: CASSFLPEKGQQYGYTF. The CDR3 DNA follows: TGTGCCAGCAGTTTTCTCCCCGAGAAGGGACAGCAATACGGCTACACCTTC.

The chain employs TRBV9 and TRBJ2-4, with TRBD1 matching 7 bases. The germline CDR1 and CDR2 sequences are SGDLS and YYNGEE. The CDR3 is made up of 18 amino acids. V trimming: 3 bases; J trimming: 3 bases; junction bases outside the gene matches: 15. CDR3 in amino acids: CASSGPQTGWNGKNIQYF. The CDR3 coding sequence is TGTGCCAGCAGCGGACCTCAGACAGGGTGGAATGGCAAAAACATTCAGTACTTC.

A note on this clone: The junction differs from germline at one of its ends, possibly a read error. The V call is TRBV7-7, the J call TRBJ2-1, with 14 bases aligning to TRBD2. The CDR3 consists of 16 residues. The germline V gene has CDR1 SSHAT and CDR2 FNYEAQ (reference sequence). CDR3 residues: CASSQLPGLAGEQQFF. CDR3 bases: TGTGCTAGCAGCCAGCTTCCGGGACTAGCGGGAGAACAGCAGTTCTTC.

This clone was observed a single time. The gene calls are TRBV5-6 and TRBJ2-1; D perhaps matches TRBD2 (5 bases). Germline V CDR1 and CDR2: SGHDT, YYEEEE. V was clipped by 6 bases and J by 1 base, with 17 bases between them. The CDR3 is made up of 16 amino acids. The CDR3 DNA reads TGTGCCAGCACCCCCCACCCCGCGGGTTCCTACAATGAGCAGTTCTTC. This sequence encodes CASTPHPAGSYNEQFF. Complete variable domain (other parts from reference TRBV5-6 and TRBJ2-1): DAGVTQSPTHLIKTRGQQVTLRCSPKSGHDTVSWYQQALGQGPQFIFQYYEEEERQRGNFPDRFSGHQFPNYSSELNVNALLLGDSALYLCASTPHPAGSYNEQFFGPGTRLTVL.

The chain joins TRBV13 to TRBJ2-1; 14 bases match TRBD2. Per germline, CDR1 PRHDT and CDR2 FYEKMQ (reference sequence). V was clipped by 0 bases and J by 9 bases; unmatched bases: 4. This CDR3 region has 16 residues. The CDR3, as DNA: TGTGCCAGCAGCTTAGGGGGACTAGCGGGAGTTCTTGAGCAGTTCTTC. As protein: CASSLGGLAGVLEQFF.

The chain has TRBV7-9 and TRBJ2-7; 8 bases map to TRBD1. Germline values: CDR1 SEHNR, CDR2 FQNEAQ (reference sequence). CDR3 size: 14 residues. With V trimmed by 3 bases and J by 1 base, 2 bases remained unmatched. CDR3 protein: CASSFWDRSYEQYF. CDR3 nucleotide sequence: TGTGCCAGCAGCTTTTGGGACAGGTCCTACGAGCAGTACTTC. Full variable domain (rest looked up from reference TRBV7-9 and TRBJ2-7): DTGVSQNPRHKITKRGQNVTFRCDPISEHNRLYWYRQTLGQGPEFLTYFQNEAQLEKSRLLSDRFSAERPKGSFSTLEIQRTEQGDSAMYLCASSFWDRSYEQYFGPGTRLTVT.

This clone was detected only once. The chain links TRBV5-1 to TRBJ2-6, with a possible D match to TRBD1 (5 bases). The CDR3 runs to 16 residues. CDR1 is SGHRS, CDR2 YFSETQ, per germline. The V and J ends lost 5 bases and 2 bases respectively, with 14 bases between them. CDR3 nucleotide sequence: TGCGCCAGCAGGTGGCAGGGTGAGGCTGGGGCCAACGTCCTGACTTTC. Translation gives CASRWQGEAGANVLTF.

The chain uses TRBV11-2 and TRBJ1-3, with D uncertain. The CDR3 has 15 amino acids. From germline, CDR1 is SGHAT and CDR2 FQNNGV. Between the trimmed V and J ends, which lost 3 bases and 2 bases, there was a span of 11 bases. Here the CDR3 reads CASSFYNSPGNTIYF. In DNA, the CDR3 is TGTGCCAGCAGCTTCTATAACTCGCCTGGAAACACCATATATTTT. Together with reference TRBV11-2 and TRBJ1-3, the CDR3 gives the full variable domain: EAGVAQSPRYKIIEKRQSVAFWCNPISGHATLYWYQQILGQGPKLLIQFQNNGVVDDSQLPKDRFSAERLKGVDSTLKIQPAKLEDSAVYLCASSFYNSPGNTIYFGEGSWLTVV.

This clone occurred many times. The rearrangement links TRBV11-3 to TRBJ2-1, with 7 nucleotides matching TRBD2. Germline V gene lookup returns CDR1 SGHNT and CDR2 YENEEA. The CDR3 is 15 amino acids. V shed 3 bases, J shed 5 bases, and the junction held 7 bases outside the gene matches. In DNA, the CDR3 is TGTGCCAGCAGCTTCCGCGCGGGAGTTAACAATGAGCAGTTCTTC. It is translated as CASSFRAGVNNEQFF.

The chain employs TRBV5-5 and TRBJ2-5, with 9 bases identical to TRBD2. CDR3 length equals 16 residues. V shed 0 bases and J 1 base; nucleotides not matched to a gene: 4. Germline CDR1 SGHKS, CDR2 YYEKEE (reference sequence). The CDR3 spells CASSLGASGTQETQYF. For the CDR3, the DNA is TGTGCCAGCAGCTTGGGGGCTAGCGGGACCCAAGAGACCCAGTACTTC.